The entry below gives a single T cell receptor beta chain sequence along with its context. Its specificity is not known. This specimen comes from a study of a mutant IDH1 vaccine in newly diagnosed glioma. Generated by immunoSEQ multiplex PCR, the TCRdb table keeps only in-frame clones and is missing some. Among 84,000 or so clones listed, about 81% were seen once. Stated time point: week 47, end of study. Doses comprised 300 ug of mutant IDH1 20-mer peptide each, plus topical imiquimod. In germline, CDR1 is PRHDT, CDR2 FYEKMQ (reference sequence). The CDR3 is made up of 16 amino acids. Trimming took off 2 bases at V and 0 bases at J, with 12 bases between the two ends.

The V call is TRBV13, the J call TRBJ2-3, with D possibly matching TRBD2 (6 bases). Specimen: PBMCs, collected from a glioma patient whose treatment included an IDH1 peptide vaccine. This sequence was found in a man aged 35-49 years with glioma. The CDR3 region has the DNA TGTGCCAGCAGCTTATACGCAGGGACTAGCACAGATACGCAGTATTTT. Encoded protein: CASSLYAGTSTDTQYF.